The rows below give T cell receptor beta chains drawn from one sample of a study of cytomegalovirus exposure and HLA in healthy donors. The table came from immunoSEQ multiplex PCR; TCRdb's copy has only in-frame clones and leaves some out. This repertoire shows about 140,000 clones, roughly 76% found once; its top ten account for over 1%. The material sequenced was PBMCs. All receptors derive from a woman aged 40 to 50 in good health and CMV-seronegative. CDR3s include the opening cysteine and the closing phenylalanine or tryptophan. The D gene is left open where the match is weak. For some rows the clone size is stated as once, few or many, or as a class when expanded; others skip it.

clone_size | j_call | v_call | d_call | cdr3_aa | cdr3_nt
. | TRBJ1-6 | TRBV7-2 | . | CASRPNNTPFSPLHF | TGTGCCAGCAGGCCCAATAACACCCCATTTTCACCCCTCCACTTT
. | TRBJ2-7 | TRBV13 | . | CASSLRHREFNYEQYF | TGTGCCAGCAGCTTGAGGCACAGGGAGTTCAACTACGAGCAGTACTTC
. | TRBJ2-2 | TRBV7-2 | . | CASSSGLPNTGELFF | TGTGCCAGCAGCTCGGGACTCCCGAACACCGGGGAGCTGTTTTTT
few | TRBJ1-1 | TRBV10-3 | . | CAIRSEVGAFF | TGTGCCATCAGGTCAGAGGTGGGAGCTTTCTTT
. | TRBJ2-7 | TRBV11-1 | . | CASSLATVAYEQYF | TGTGCCAGCAGCTTAGCGACAGTGGCCTACGAGCAGTACTTC
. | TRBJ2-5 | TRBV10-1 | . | CASSSDRSKTQYF | TGCGCCAGCAGTTCCGACAGGTCCAAGACCCAGTACTTC
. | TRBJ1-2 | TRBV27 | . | CASSFGVGDYGYTF | TGTGCCAGCAGTTTCGGGGTTGGGGACTATGGCTACACCTTC
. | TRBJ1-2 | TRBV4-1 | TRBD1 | CASSQKPQGGRNYGYTF | TGCGCCAGCAGCCAAAAACCCCAGGGGGGTCGCAACTATGGCTACACCTTC
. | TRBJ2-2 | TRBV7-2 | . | CASSLILPGELFF | TGTGCCAGCAGCTTAATACTCCCCGGGGAGCTGTTTTTT
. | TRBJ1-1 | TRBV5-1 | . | CASSLIGNPNTEAFF | TGCGCCAGCAGCTTGATCGGGAACCCGAACACTGAAGCTTTCTTT
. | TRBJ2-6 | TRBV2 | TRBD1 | CASSRTGGAGANVLTF | TGTGCCAGCAGTAGGACAGGGGGCGCTGGGGCCAACGTCCTGACTTTC
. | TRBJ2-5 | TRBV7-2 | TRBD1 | CASSLGQGAFNQETQYF | TGTGCCAGCAGCTTGGGACAGGGGGCGTTTAACCAAGAGACCCAGTACTTC
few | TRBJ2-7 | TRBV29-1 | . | CSVRDGTISYEQYF | TGCAGCGTGCGGGACGGAACTATCTCCTACGAGCAGTACTTC
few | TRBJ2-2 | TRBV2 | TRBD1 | CASSWGTATGELFF | TGTGCCAGCAGTTGGGGGACAGCCACCGGGGAGCTGTTTTTT
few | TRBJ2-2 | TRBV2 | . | CASTEQGGELFF | TGTGCCAGCACTGAGCAGGGAGGGGAGCTGTTTTTT
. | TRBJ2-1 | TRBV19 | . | CASSQRGAGSEQFF | TGTGCCAGTAGTCAACGGGGGGCCGGGAGTGAGCAGTTCTTC
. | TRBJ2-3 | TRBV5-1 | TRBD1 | CASNYAGGADTQYF | TGCGCCAGCAATTATGCAGGGGGCGCAGATACGCAGTATTTT
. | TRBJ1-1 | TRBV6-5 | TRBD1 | CASGQGSGTEAFF | TGTGCCAGCGGACAGGGATCTGGCACCGAAGCTTTCTTT
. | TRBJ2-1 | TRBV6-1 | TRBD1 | CASSGVTGVTHNEQFF | TGTGCCAGCAGTGGAGTAACAGGGGTCACACACAATGAGCAGTTCTTC
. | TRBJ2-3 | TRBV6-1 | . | CASTPLRGGPDTQYF | TGTGCCAGCACCCCTCTTAGGGGGGGGCCAGATACGCAGTATTTT
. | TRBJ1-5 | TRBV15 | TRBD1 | CATSRGDRGHFLSNQPQHF | TGTGCCACCAGCAGGGGAGACAGGGGGCACTTTCTTAGCAATCAGCCCCAGCATTTT
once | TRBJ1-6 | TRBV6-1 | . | CASSEDHGTTRDSPLHF | TGTGCCAGCAGTGAAGATCACGGCACTACGAGGGATTCACCCCTCCACTTT
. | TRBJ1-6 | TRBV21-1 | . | CASTSQKDRYNSPLHF | TGTGCCAGCACTTCACAAAAGGACAGATATAATTCACCCCTCCACTTT
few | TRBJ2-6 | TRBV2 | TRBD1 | CASSARDREKGTSGANVLTF | TGTGCCAGCAGTGCCCGGGACAGGGAAAAAGGGACCTCTGGGGCCAACGTCCTGACTTTC
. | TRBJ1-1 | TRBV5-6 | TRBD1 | CASSHYARQGGTEAFF | TGTGCCAGCAGCCACTACGCCAGACAGGGCGGCACTGAAGCTTTCTTT
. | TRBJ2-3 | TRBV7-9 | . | CASSPRSTIDTQYF | TGTGCCAGCAGCCCCCGCTCCACAATAGATACGCAGTATTTT
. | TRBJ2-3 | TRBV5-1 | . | CASSKEPRSGTEQYF | TGCGCCAGCAGCAAAGAACCCAGGTCCGGGACTGAACAGTATTTT
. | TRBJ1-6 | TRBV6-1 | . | CASSEEYSSYNSPLHF | TGTGCCAGCAGTGAAGAATATAGCTCCTATAATTCACCCCTCCACTTT
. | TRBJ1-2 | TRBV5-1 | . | CASSLGTSRVGNGYTF | TGCGCCAGCAGCTTGGGGACATCAAGGGTGGGGAATGGCTACACCTTC
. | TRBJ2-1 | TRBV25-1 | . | CASKETRRRGRTEQFF | TGTGCCAGCAAAGAAACCCGGCGGAGGGGGCGCACTGAGCAGTTCTTC
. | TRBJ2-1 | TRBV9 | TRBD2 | CASSPPRGVQFF | TGTGCCAGCAGCCCACCGCGGGGGGTGCAGTTCTTC
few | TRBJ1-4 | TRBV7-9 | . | CASSLRETTNEKLFF | TGTGCCAGCAGCTTAAGGGAGACAACTAATGAAAAACTGTTTTTT
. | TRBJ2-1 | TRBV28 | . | CASSLRGPGYNEQFF | TGTGCCAGCAGTCTTAGAGGCCCTGGGTACAATGAGCAGTTCTTC
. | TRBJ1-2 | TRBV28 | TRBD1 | CASSLNRGDGYTF | TGTGCCAGCAGTTTAAACAGGGGCGATGGCTACACCTTC
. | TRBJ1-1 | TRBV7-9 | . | CASSFGTSNTEAFF | TGTGCCAGCAGCTTTGGGACATCGAACACTGAAGCTTTCTTT
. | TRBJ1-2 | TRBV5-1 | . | CASSFGEAYGYTF | TGCGCCAGCAGCTTCGGGGAGGCCTATGGCTACACCTTC
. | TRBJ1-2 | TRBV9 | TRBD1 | CASSGQGNYGYTF | TGTGCCAGCAGCGGACAGGGGAACTATGGCTACACCTTC
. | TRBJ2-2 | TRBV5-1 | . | CASSLIPDGELFF | TGCGCCAGCAGCTTGATCCCAGACGGGGAGCTGTTTTTT
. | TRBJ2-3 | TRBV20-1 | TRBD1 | CSATGQVNAYF | TGCAGTGCTACCGGACAGGTTAATGCGTATTTT
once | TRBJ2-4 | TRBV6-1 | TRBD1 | CASSDQFNRGPRNIQYF | TGTGCCAGCAGTGACCAATTTAACAGGGGGCCGAGAAACATTCAGTACTTC
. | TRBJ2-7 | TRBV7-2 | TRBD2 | CASSYRSTSGGQYEQYF | TGTGCCAGCAGCTATAGGAGTACGAGCGGGGGACAATACGAGCAGTACTTC
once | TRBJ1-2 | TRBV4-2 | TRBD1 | CASSQAGQGDGGYTF | TGTGCCAGCAGCCAGGCAGGACAGGGAGATGGTGGCTACACCTTC
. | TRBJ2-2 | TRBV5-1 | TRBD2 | CASSPSGGADTGELFF | TGCGCCAGCAGCCCTAGCGGGGGGGCCGACACCGGGGAGCTGTTTTTT
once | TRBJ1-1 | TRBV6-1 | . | CASNQGVGYTEAFF | TGTGCCAGCAACCAAGGGGTCGGGTACACTGAAGCTTTCTTT
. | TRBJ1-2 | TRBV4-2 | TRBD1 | CASSPTDRVGYGYTF | TGTGCCAGCAGCCCCACCGACAGGGTAGGGTATGGCTACACCTTC
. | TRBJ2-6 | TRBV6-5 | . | CASSHDTSRANVLTF | TGTGCCAGCAGCCATGACACGTCGAGGGCCAACGTCCTGACTTTC
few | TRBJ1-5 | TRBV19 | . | CASSASYRGNQPQHF | TGTGCCAGTAGTGCTTCATACAGGGGCAATCAGCCCCAGCATTTT